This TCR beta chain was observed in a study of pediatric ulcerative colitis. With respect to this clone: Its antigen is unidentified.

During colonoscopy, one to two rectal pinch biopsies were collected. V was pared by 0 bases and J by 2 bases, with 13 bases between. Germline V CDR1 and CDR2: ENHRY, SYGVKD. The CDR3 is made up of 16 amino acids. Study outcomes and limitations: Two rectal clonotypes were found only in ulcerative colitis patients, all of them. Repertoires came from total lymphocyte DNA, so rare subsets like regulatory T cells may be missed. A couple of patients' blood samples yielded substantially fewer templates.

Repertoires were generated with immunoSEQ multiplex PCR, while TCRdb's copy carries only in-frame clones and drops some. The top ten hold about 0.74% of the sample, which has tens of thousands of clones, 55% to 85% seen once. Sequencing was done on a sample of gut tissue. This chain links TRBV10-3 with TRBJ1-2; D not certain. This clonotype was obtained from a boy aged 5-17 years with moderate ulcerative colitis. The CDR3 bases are TGTGCCATCAGTGAGTCGATGACCGATCACAACTATGGCTACACCTTC. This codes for CAISESMTDHNYGYTF.